This TCR beta chain was recorded in a study of cytomegalovirus exposure and HLA in healthy donors (dated by TCRdb to about 2017). For context, the study as a whole: According to an earlier analysis of 587 of the donors, 150 million to 200 million T cells yielded roughly 100 million unique TCR beta sequences and about 300 Gb of sequence data. The study used immunosequencing to profile the T cell repertoires of several hundred subjects and linked those repertoires to cytomegalovirus serostatus. To predict cytomegalovirus infection status, the study brought together high-throughput TCR immunosequencing, statistical association of individual TCRs with disease status, and machine learning. Besides the first cohort of approximately 670 subjects, a separate validation cohort made up of 120 different subjects was used. Donor age, sex, ethnicity and CMV serostatus were compiled together with the repertoire data. An early release covering approximately 600 HLA-typed donors comprised 250 to 350 gigabases of sequencing data and around 86 million unique TCR sequences. The study aimed to test whether signatures of past pathogen exposure could be identified by cataloging public T cell receptors. Rather than using new phenotypic data, the later analysis identified candidate immune exposures from TCR beta sequences and from how often those sequences occurred across donors. All discovery cohort repertoires had been generated using a single sequencing platform. Among 300 to 500 genotyped donors of the cohort, an average of about 220,000 unique TCR beta nucleotide sequences was sequenced per donor, of which 15% to 20% were non-productive. A later genetic analysis used genome-wide SNP genotypes for about 55% of the 666 donors, treating that subset as a discovery cohort. Both class I and class II loci were covered by HLA typing, at four-digit resolution. Among the roughly 410 genotyped donors, approximately 77% belonged to the genetic ancestry cluster associated with self-reported Caucasian donors. In an earlier analysis of roughly 580 of the donors, high-throughput TCR beta sequencing was used to judge whether each TCR beta V gene segment behaved as functional or pseudogenic. Roughly five DR-DQ haplotypes were handled as single units for association and clustering, since linkage in the cohort was strong. To study patterns of TCR occurrence, a later analysis re-analyzed previously published TCR beta repertoires from hundreds of donors and added high-resolution HLA genotyping. The number of typed donors differed by locus: about 629-630 for A, B, C, DRB1 and DQB1; 500 to 550 for DQA1; over 600 for DPA1; and approximately 450 for DPB1.

What the authors observed across the whole study: When HLA alleles, especially DR and DQ, strongly co-occurred, attributing TCR associations to individual alleles was difficult. The presence/absence analyses assumed that sequencing depth was roughly uniform across donors, and that assumption may not be true. In a later analysis, HLA-associated TCR beta chains were found to be more clonally expanded and to have lower generation probabilities than equally common non-associated chains. In a later analysis, TCR association rates were found to vary across HLA loci, with the most associated TCRs seen for DRB1 alleles and the fewest for HLA-C alleles. In a later genetic analysis, a missense DCLRE1C variant was associated with V-gene and J-gene trimming of TCR beta chains, and the association was replicated in an independent cohort. For the cohort, immune exposure information was limited to CMV serostatus. Three of the identified cytomegalovirus-associated TCR beta chains were confirmed in vitro to be specific for cytomegalovirus antigens. Linkage disequilibrium might explain the correlated functional status among segregating V segments, but an unknown experimental factor could not be excluded. According to a later analysis, parvovirus B19, influenza, CMV and Epstein-Barr virus appeared linked to several top co-occurrence clusters. Because the 87-base-pair reads could not distinguish some IMGT-functional V segments, including TRBV6-2 and TRBV6-3, those segments were excluded. In a later analysis, most CMV-associated TCR beta chains were found to appear HLA-restricted, with HLA associations seemingly driven largely by CMV exposure. According to the authors, the approach could potentially be generalized to other disease states and immunological phenotypes. The classifier was reported to diagnose cytomegalovirus status with high specificity and sensitivity in both the original and validation cohorts. The cohort was sequenced for TCR beta chains only, and without alpha or paired-chain data the features that could be detected were limited. Specific HLA alleles were associated with 15,000 to 20,000 TCR beta sequences at a false discovery rate of 0.05 in a later analysis. A cluster of highly shared sequence variants was judged likely to represent a technical artifact of the sequencing pipeline. An earlier analysis of some 560 of the donors showed that most TCR beta V segments appeared in productive rearrangements either about 87% or about 30% of the time, which broadly matched IMGT annotations. A further reported finding was that TCR beta sequences accurately predicted the HLA-A and HLA-B alleles for most subjects in the first cohort. Across donors, most TCR sequences were observed very rarely, whereas some public TCRs were present in many individuals. Because counts were too low, about 18 rarely observed V segments, including chromosome 9 orphons, were excluded from the earlier analysis of under 650 of the donors. Because HLA typing was unavailable for some donors at each locus, only the typed subset was used in association tests. A later genetic analysis reported fewer N-insertions in productive TCRs among donors in an Asian-associated ancestry cluster than the approximately 670-donor mean. A total of about 150 TCR beta chains were listed by the study as associated with cytomegalovirus.

In total, about 650 healthy bone marrow donors made up the cohort. At the time of sampling, every cohort member was nominally healthy, though immune exposures that went unrecorded were likely present. The donor was CMV seronegative and belonged to the group of over 300 seronegative cohort members. A peripheral blood sample was collected from each donor, and TCR beta sequencing was performed on peripheral blood mononuclear cells. The Qiagen DNeasy Blood Extraction Kit was used to extract genomic DNA from the blood cell samples. Concerning this clone itself: Its antigen is unknown. No per-base quality is available; no much larger clone lies one base away.

The CDR3 spans 15 residues, from the cysteine through the phenylalanine. Of the read, only the CDR3 DNA is kept; its 45 bases are in frame from base 1. V gives up 5 bases and J gives up 1 base, and the segment between their germline ends measures 12 bases. CDR1 and CDR2 (SEHNR, FQNEAQ) derive from the germline V gene (reference sequence). The library came from the immunoSEQ multiplex PCR assay. For the multiplex PCR, a mixture combining 60 forward primers for TCR Vbeta segments and 13 reverse primers for TCR Jbeta segments was used. A multiplex PCR assay on genomic DNA amplified the CDR3 region of rearranged TCR beta genes. The amplified TCR beta libraries were sequenced on the Illumina HiSeq System as 87-base-pair reads. The authors' pipeline ran thus. A later analysis counted about 82 million unique TCR beta chains across the 650 to 800 repertoires, and 9 million to 14 million of these chains were shared by at least two donors. To remove PCR and sequencing errors, raw reads were error-corrected and collapsed into unique sequences using a nearest-neighbor algorithm that merged closely related sequences. Alignment of CDR3 sequences to IMGT reference sequences was used to assign V, D and J gene segments. Each retained sequence needed at least a six-nucleotide match to both a V gene segment and a J gene segment. A rearrangement counted as productive if the CDR3 had no stop codons and remained in frame with V and J, and every other rearrangement counted as non-productive. CDR3 was defined by IMGT convention, running from the second conserved V-encoded cysteine to the conserved J-encoded phenylalanine. Sequences without an unambiguous match to a single V gene segment were excluded from the earlier analysis of almost 600 of the donors. An earlier analysis of 587 of the donors called V segments functional above 56.7% productive rearrangements and segregating when the between-donor standard deviation exceeded 5%. To diagnose cytomegalovirus status from the catalog of TCR beta chain sequences, a statistical classification framework was built. A later analysis assigned V and J genes by comparing TCR nucleotide sequences with IMGT/GENE-DB human TR gene sequences. Using the TCRdist pipeline, a later analysis assigned CDR3 sequences along with most-parsimonious VDJ recombination scenarios. In a later analysis, every TCR beta chain was defined by the combination of its CDR3 amino acid sequence and its V-gene family, and reads without a unique V-gene family were dropped. In a later analysis, some 600 highly shared, low-generation-probability nucleotide sequences were removed to address suspected cross-contamination and a sequencing artifact. For each public chain, a later analysis derived a clonal expansion index from normalized ranks of inferred template counts within each repertoire. In a later analysis, generation probabilities were computed with a VDJ recombination model fitted to out-of-frame rearrangements, and the resulting probabilities were checked against IGoR. Hypergeometric tests were used in a later analysis to score TCR-TCR, TCR-HLA and TCR-CMV co-occurrence, with a repertoire-size bias correction applied to the TCR pairs. A later analysis estimated false discovery rates by permuting HLA or CMV assignments 20 times. In a later analysis, co-occurring TCRs were grouped with DBSCAN, and TCRdist sequence similarity was added when clustering was performed within HLA-allele-positive subsets. For co-occurrence clustering, repertoires with fewer than 30,000 or more than 120,000 public chains were excluded, along with a handful of repertoires with anomalous nucleotide sharing. TCRdb holds this immuneACCESS table with in-frame rearrangements only. Some clones are missing; in checked studies, unresolved V genes explain under half, and the rest has no known cause. The DNA gave D and trimming, while V, J and clone size come from that table. The sample yields roughly 89,000 clones; about four fifths were counted once. In total, the top ten clones hold under 2% of the sample.

In this chain, TRBV7-9 is recombined with TRBJ2-1; the D gene is possibly TRBD2, with 5 bases matching. The clonotype comes from a woman aged 25-40 years in good health and CMV-seronegative. Input material: PBMCs. CDR3 sequence: CASSLLGSSYNEQFF. DNA sequence: TGTGCCAGCAGCCTTTTAGGGAGTTCCTACAATGAGCAGTTCTTC.